The clone carrying this TCR beta chain has only one observation. Its target is unknown. This sample was included in a study of OX40 agonist ivuxolimab in advanced cancers. Study-wide context: The patients received agonistic anti-OX40 (CD134) antibody ivuxolimab. At doses from 0.01 to 10 mg/kg, patients were given intravenous ivuxolimab every 2 weeks. Whole-study findings and limits: Determination of antigen specificity was not performed for the expanded peripheral T cells. Mean expanded clone counts were higher in CD8+ than CD4+ T cells.

The CDR3 runs to 15 residues. CDR1 is SGHDN, CDR2 FVKESK, per germline. V lost 3 bases to trimming and J lost 3 bases, with 15 bases between them. Assay: immunoSEQ multiplex PCR; the TCRdb copy retains only in-frame clones and omits some. The sample has about 79,000 clones, 70% to 90% seen once. Sequencing used CD4+ or CD8+ T cells sorted from blood, obtained in a trial of the OX40 agonist ivuxolimab. The V gene is TRBV14, the J gene TRBJ2-7; D gene ambiguous. This clonotype originated in an adult with an advanced solid tumor such as melanoma, head and neck, liver or kidney cancer. This CDR3 reads CASSHPKGENYEQYF. The DNA of the CDR3 is TGTGCCAGCAGCCACCCCAAGGGCGAGAACTACGAGCAGTACTTC.